Below are 5 T cell receptor beta chains sequenced from a single sample in a study of control samples from healthy donors and cancer patients. Clones were sequenced by immunoSEQ multiplex PCR, and TCRdb holds only the in-frame ones, with some missing. The sample has roughly 190,000 clones, and its top ten clones hold roughly 2%. Sequencing was performed on blood. All receptors derive from a woman in her twenties or thirties in good health.

The rearrangement joins TRBV19 to TRBJ1-6; D gene unclear. Germline V CDR1 and CDR2: LNHDA, SQIVND (reference sequence). The CDR3 is made up of 16 amino acids. V gave up 5 bases and J gave up 10 bases, with 21 bases separating them. CDR3 DNA sequence: TGTGCCAGTAGTGATTTTGGACGGGCATTGGACTCACCCCTCCACTTT. Protein sequence: CASSDFGRALDSPLHF.

The chain combines TRBV11-2 with TRBJ1-1, with D perhaps TRBD1 (5 bases). Between the trimmed V and J ends, which lost 6 bases and 5 bases, there was a span of 13 bases. The CDR3 has 13 residues. CDR1 and CDR2 from the germline V gene are SGHAT and FQNNGV. CDR3 residues: CASRPLGVTEAFF. CDR3 nucleotide sequence: TGTGCCAGCAGACCTTTAGGGGTAACTGAAGCTTTCTTT.

V and J are TRBV6-5 and TRBJ1-3; D is unclear. The V gene's germline CDR1 is MNHEY and CDR2 SVGAGI. V lost 0 bases and J 4 bases, leaving 10 bases between the germline ends. CDR3 size: 15 residues. CDR3 sequence: CASSYSFGFGNTIYF. Here the CDR3 DNA reads TGTGCCAGCAGTTACTCGTTTGGATTCGGAAACACCATATATTTT.

The chain has TRBV11-1 and TRBJ2-7, with 9 nucleotides matching TRBD1. From germline, CDR1 is SGHAT and CDR2 FQDESV (reference sequence). This CDR3 is built from 13 residues. The V and J ends lost 5 bases and 6 bases, in that order; junction bases with no gene match: 5. CDR3 bases: TGTGCCAGCAGCCCGGGACAGGGAGGCGAGCAGTACTTC. Residues: CASSPGQGGEQYF.

The rearrangement uses TRBV3-1 (or the pseudogene TRBV3-2) and TRBJ1-5; D unclear. CDR3 size: 13 residues. Germline V gene sequence: CDR1 LGHDT, CDR2 YNNKEL (reference sequence). The ends were cut back, 5 bases at V and 0 bases at J, with 5 bases in the middle. The CDR3 bases are TGTGCCAGCAGCACCCATAGCAATCAGCCCCAGCATTTT. Its protein product is CASSTHSNQPQHF.